This passage covers 17 T cell receptor beta chains from one sample sequenced in a study of tissue T cells after allogeneic stem cell transplantation. Sequencing was performed with immunoSEQ multiplex PCR; in TCRdb, only in-frame clones are kept and a portion is missing. The sample records around 1,800 clones, approximately 60% being singletons. The time point here: mouse harvest day 7 after allogeneic transplant. The graft held 10^6 splenic CD5+ T cells and 10^7 T-cell-depleted bone marrow cells. The specimen was liver tissue. The origin of the receptors is a female BALB/c mouse given C57BL/6 T cells with graft-versus-host disease after an allogeneic hematopoietic cell transplant.

Note on this clone: Mouse gene names apply. Read coverage stops 1 residue before the CDR3 terminus; the germline J gene supplies the remainder. The chain couples TRBV15 to TRBJ2-3; D uncertain. This CDR3 has 13 residues. Germline V gene sequence: CDR1 SGHND, CDR2 FRSKSL. V lost 2 bases, J lost 1 base, and 4 bases lay in between. The sequenced part of the CDR3 DNA is TGTGCCAGCAGTTTACAGGGTGCAGAAACGCTGTAT. As protein: CASSLQGAETLY. From start to end, the CDR3 is CASSLQGAETLYF.

For this clone: Each gene name is a mouse one. CDR3 sequence: CASSLSRLGGQQYF. CDR3 DNA (partial): TGTGCCAGCAGCTTATCGAGACTGGGGGGACAACAGTAC. The chain couples TRBV3 to TRBJ2-7; the match to TRBD2 covers 10 bases. The read finishes 1 residue shy of the CDR3 end, and the germline J gene is used to complete it. The CDR3 runs to 14 residues. Germline V gives CDR1 SNHLY, CDR2 FYNGKV (reference sequence). With V trimmed by 2 bases and J by 8 bases, 6 bases remained unmatched.

Notes on this clone: Mouse names are used for the genes. The missing CDR3 end, 1 residue past where the read stops, is filled in from the germline J gene. This chain joins TRBV13-1 and TRBJ2-5, with TRBD2 matching 10 bases. The CDR3 length is 14 residues. Germline V gives CDR1 NSHNY, CDR2 SYGAGN. V gave up 2 bases and J gave up 3 bases; unmatched junction bases: 0. The CDR3 sequence is CASSETGGQDTQYF. The CDR3 bases that were read are TGTGCCAGCAGTGAGACTGGGGGGCAAGACACCCAGTAC.

A remark on this clone: Mouse names are used for the genes. With the read ending 1 residue before the CDR3 end, the germline J gene is used to fill in that end. This chain links TRBV26 with TRBJ2-5, with D perhaps TRBD1 (6 bases). The germline CDR1 and CDR2 sequences are KGHPV and FQNQEV (reference sequence). CDR3 size: 12 residues. With 3 bases removed from V and 6 bases from J, the gap between germline ends came to 7 bases. The CDR3 loop reads CASSLQGDTQYF. CDR3 DNA (partial): TGTGCCAGCAGTCTCCAGGGGGACACCCAGTAC.

Comment on this clone: Any gene name here is a mouse gene name. Read coverage stops 1 residue before the CDR3 terminus; the germline J gene supplies the remainder. The rearrangement links TRBV31 to TRBJ2-3, with D perhaps TRBD2 (6 bases). V lost 0 bases and J 0 bases, leaving 10 bases between the germline ends. CDR1 and CDR2 from the germline V gene are GKSSPN and SITVG. The CDR3 totals 15 residues. The CDR3 is CAWSLGGGSAETLYF. CDR3 DNA, as far as it was read: TGTGCCTGGAGTCTAGGTGGGGGAAGTGCAGAAACGCTGTAT. The variable domain in full, with the rest retrieved from reference TRBV31 and TRBJ2-3, is AQTIHQWPVAEIKAVGSPLSLGCTIKGKSSPNLYWYWQATGGTLQQLFYSITVGQVESVVQLNLSASRPKDDQFILSTEKLLLSHSGFYLCAWSLGGGSAETLYFGSGTRLTVL.

Regarding this clone: Gene names are the mouse ones. The CDR3 end lies 1 residue beyond the end of the read and is filled in from the germline J gene. The rearrangement uses TRBV26 and TRBJ1-1; D perhaps matches TRBD1 (6 bases). The CDR3 totals 14 residues. V lost 4 bases, J lost 0 bases, and 9 bases lay in between. Germline CDR1 is KGHPV and CDR2 is FQNQEV (reference sequence). CDR3 DNA (partial): TGTGCCAGCAGTCCGGGACAAGCAAACACAGAAGTCTTC. The encoded protein is CASSPGQANTEVF. In full, the CDR3 is CASSPGQANTEVFF. The variable domain in full, completed from reference TRBV26 and TRBJ1-1, reads NSKVIQTPRYLVKGQGQKAKMRCIPEKGHPVVFWYQQNKNNEFKFLINFQNQEVLQQIDMTEKRFSAECPSNSPCSLEIQSSEAGDSALYLCASSPGQANTEVFFGKGTRLTVV.

As to this clone: Genes and germline are mouse. The DNA ends 1 residue before the CDR3 does, and the rest of the CDR3 is filled in from the germline J gene. The chain carries TRBV15 and TRBJ2-5; D uncertain. Germline V gene lookup returns CDR1 SGHND and CDR2 FRSKSL. The CDR3 runs 13 residues. The germline V and J ends were trimmed by 6 bases and 0 bases, with 7 bases remaining between them. CDR3 in amino acids: CASSSLNQDTQYF. CDR3 DNA (partial): TGTGCCAGCAGCTCCCTTAACCAAGACACCCAGTAC.

This clone was observed a handful of times. Genes and germline are mouse. With the read ending 1 residue before the CDR3 end, the germline J gene is used to fill in that end. The chain couples TRBV19 to TRBJ1-5; D not certain. The CDR3 sequence is 14 residues long. CDR1 is FNHDT, CDR2 SITEND, per germline (reference sequence). With 2 bases removed from V and 1 base from J, the gap between germline ends came to 7 bases. The CDR3 reads CASSIGVNNQAPLF. CDR3 DNA, as far as it was read: TGTGCCAGCAGTATTGGGGTGAACAACCAGGCTCCGCTT.

This clone came up a few times. The gene names given are mouse names. The read ends 1 residue shy of where the CDR3 ends; the end is completed using the germline J gene. J is TRBJ2-1 and V is TRBV1; D unclear. V gave up 0 bases and J gave up 7 bases, with 1 base separating them. The CDR3 has 11 residues. Germline-derived CDR1 and CDR2 are NSQYPW and LRSPGD (reference sequence). The part of the CDR3 DNA that was read is TGCACCTGCAGTGCAGAGGCTGAGCAGTTC. It is translated as CTCSAEAEQF. The full CDR3 sequence reads CTCSAEAEQFF.

This clone has more than one count but fewer than ten. Gene names and germline refer to mouse. The read ends 1 residue shy of where the CDR3 ends; the end is completed using the germline J gene. The chain couples TRBV16 to TRBJ2-4, with D possibly being TRBD2 (6 bases). V was clipped by 0 bases and J by 8 bases, with 9 bases between them. Germline V lookup: CDR1 SGHSA, CDR2 FRNQAP. CDR3 length: 13 residues. The CDR3 DNA, read in part, is TGTGCAAGCAGCTTAGATGGGGGTGGCACCTTGTAC. Protein sequence: CASSLDGGGTLY. The CDR3 in its entirety is CASSLDGGGTLYF. Complete variable domain (other parts from reference TRBV16 and TRBJ2-4): NAGVIQTPRHKVTGKGQEATLWCEPISGHSAVFWYRQTIVQGLEFLTYFRNQAPIDDSGMPKERFSAQMPNQSHSTLKIQSTQPQDSAVYLCASSLDGGGTLYFGAGTRLSVL.

For this clone: Genes here carry mouse names. The CDR3 is cut off 1 residue early in the read; its end comes from the germline J gene. The chain carries TRBV5 and TRBJ2-5; 7 nucleotides match TRBD1. With V trimmed by 0 bases and J by 8 bases, 8 bases remained unmatched. The CDR3 extends over 15 amino acids. Germline V gene data show CDR1 as LGHNA and CDR2 as YNLKQL (reference sequence). CDR3 protein: CASSQDTRTGGTQYF. The CDR3 bases that were read are TGTGCCAGCAGCCAAGATACCCGGACAGGAGGCACCCAGTAC.

In the case of this clone: Gene names and germline match the mouse. The read halts 1 residue ahead of the CDR3 end, with the missing end drawn from the germline J gene. The V and J genes are TRBV3 and TRBJ2-5; D uncertain. Germline V gene lookup returns CDR1 SNHLY and CDR2 FYNGKV (reference sequence). The CDR3 spans 12 residues. The V end lost 4 bases, the J end lost 0 bases, and 2 bases lay between the germline ends. CDR3 residues: CASSSNQDTQYF. The covered CDR3 bases are TGTGCCAGCAGCTCGAACCAAGACACCCAGTAC.

Details on this clone: Genes and germline come from the mouse. With the read ending 1 residue before the CDR3 end, the germline J gene is used to fill in that end. V and J are TRBV5 and TRBJ2-2; 10 bases fit TRBD1. The CDR3 sequence is 14 residues long. CDR1 and CDR2 from the germline V gene are LGHNA and YNLKQL (reference sequence). The V segment lost 3 bases and the J segment 5 bases; nucleotides outside the gene matches: 0. CDR3 DNA (partial): TGTGCCAGCAGCCAGGGACAGGGGACCGGGCAGCTCTAC. Residues: CASSQGQGTGQLY. The CDR3, in full, reads CASSQGQGTGQLYF.

To note about this clone: Genes here carry mouse names. The read terminates 1 residue before the CDR3 end, so the remaining end is supplied by the germline J gene. V gene TRBV1 combines with J gene TRBJ1-1; 11 nucleotides align to TRBD1. CDR1 is NSQYPW and CDR2 is LRSPGD in the germline V gene (reference sequence). The V and J ends lost 3 bases and 1 base, in that order; junction bases with no gene match: 1. The CDR3 contains 15 residues. The CDR3 bases that were read are TGCACCTGCAGTGCGGGACAGGGGGGGAACACAGAAGTCTTC. Translated: CTCSAGQGGNTEVF. The full CDR3 protein is CTCSAGQGGNTEVFF. Filled out from reference TRBV1 and TRBJ1-1, the complete variable domain reads VTLLEQNPRWRLVPRGQAVNLRCILKNSQYPWMSWYQQDLQKQLQWLFTLRSPGDKEVKSLPGADYLATRVTDTELRLQVANMSQGRTLYCTCSAGQGGNTEVFFGKGTRLTVV.

This clone was observed a few times. Gene names denote mouse genes. The read stops 1 residue short of the end of the CDR3; the missing end is completed from the germline J gene. The chain joins TRBV2 to TRBJ2-1; weak D call: TRBD1 (6 bases). There are 15 residues in the CDR3. Germline V gene lookup returns CDR1 LGHNA and CDR2 YSYQKL. V gave up 0 bases and J gave up 1 base, with 7 bases separating them. The sequenced part of the CDR3 DNA is TGTGCCAGCAGCCAAGAGAGGGGGAACTATGCTGAGCAGTTC. This codes for CASSQERGNYAEQF. The CDR3 in its entirety is CASSQERGNYAEQFF.

On this clone: Each gene name is a mouse one. The read ends 1 residue shy of where the CDR3 ends; the end is completed using the germline J gene. The chain couples TRBV26 to TRBJ1-1, with 7 nucleotides matching TRBD1. The CDR3 consists of 14 residues. The V gene end was trimmed by 1 base and the J gene end by 1 base; junction bases not matched to a gene: 0. CDR1 is KGHPV, CDR2 FQNQEV, per germline (reference sequence). This chain's CDR3 is CASSLYRGNTEVFF. The DNA read from the CDR3 is TGTGCCAGCAGTCTGTACAGGGGGAACACAGAAGTCTTC.

Points on this clone: Mouse gene names and germline throughout. The read terminates 1 residue before the CDR3 end, so the remaining end is supplied by the germline J gene. V usage is TRBV26 and J usage is TRBJ1-4, with TRBD1 matching 7 bases. Looked up from germline, CDR1 is KGHPV and CDR2 is FQNQEV (reference sequence). CDR3 length: 14 residues. V lost 0 bases to trimming and J lost 5 bases; unmatched junction nucleotides: 0. Here the CDR3 reads CASSLSGQNERLFF. CDR3 bases read: TGTGCCAGCAGTCTGTCGGGACAGAACGAAAGATTATTT. The full variable domain, in which reference TRBV26 and TRBJ1-4 provide the parts outside the CDR3, is NSKVIQTPRYLVKGQGQKAKMRCIPEKGHPVVFWYQQNKNNEFKFLINFQNQEVLQQIDMTEKRFSAECPSNSPCSLEIQSSEAGDSALYLCASSLSGQNERLFFGHGTKLSVL.